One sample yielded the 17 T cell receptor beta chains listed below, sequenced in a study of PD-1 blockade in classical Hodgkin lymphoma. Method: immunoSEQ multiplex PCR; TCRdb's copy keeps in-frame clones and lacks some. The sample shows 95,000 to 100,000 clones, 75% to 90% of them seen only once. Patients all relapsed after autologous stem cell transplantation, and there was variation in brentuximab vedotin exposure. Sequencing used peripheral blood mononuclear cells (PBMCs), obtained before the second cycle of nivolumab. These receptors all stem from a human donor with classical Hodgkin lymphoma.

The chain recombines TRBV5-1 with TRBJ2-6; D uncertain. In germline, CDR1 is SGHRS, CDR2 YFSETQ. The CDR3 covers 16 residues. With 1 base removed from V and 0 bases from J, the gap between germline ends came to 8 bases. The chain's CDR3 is CASSLQGYSGANVLTF. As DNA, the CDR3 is TGCGCCAGCAGCTTGCAAGGGTACTCTGGGGCCAACGTCCTGACTTTC.

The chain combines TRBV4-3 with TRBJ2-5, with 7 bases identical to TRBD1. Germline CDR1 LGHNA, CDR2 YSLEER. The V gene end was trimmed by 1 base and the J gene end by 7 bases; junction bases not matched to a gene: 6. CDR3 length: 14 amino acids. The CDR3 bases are TGCGCCAGCAGCCAAGGGACAGGTCGAGGGACCCAGTACTTC. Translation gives CASSQGTGRGTQYF.

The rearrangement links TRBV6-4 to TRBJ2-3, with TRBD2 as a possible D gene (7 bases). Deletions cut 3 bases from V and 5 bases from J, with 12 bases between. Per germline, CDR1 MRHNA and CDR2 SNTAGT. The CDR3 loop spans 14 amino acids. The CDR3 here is CASSERGAEDTQYF. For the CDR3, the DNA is TGTGCCAGCAGTGAACGGGGGGCGGAAGATACGCAGTATTTT.

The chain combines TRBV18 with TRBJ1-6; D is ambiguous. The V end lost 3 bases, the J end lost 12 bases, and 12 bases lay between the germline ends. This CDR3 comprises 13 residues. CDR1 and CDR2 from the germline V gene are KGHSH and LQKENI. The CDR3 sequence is CASSPGSKGPLHF. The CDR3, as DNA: TGTGCCAGCTCACCCGGGTCAAAGGGACCCCTCCACTTT.

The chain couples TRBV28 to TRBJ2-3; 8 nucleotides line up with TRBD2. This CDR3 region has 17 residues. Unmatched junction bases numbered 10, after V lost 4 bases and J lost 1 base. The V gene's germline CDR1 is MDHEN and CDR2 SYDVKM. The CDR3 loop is CASSSAWAGGRTDTQYF. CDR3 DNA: TGTGCCAGCAGTTCCGCCTGGGCGGGGGGCCGCACAGATACGCAGTATTTT.

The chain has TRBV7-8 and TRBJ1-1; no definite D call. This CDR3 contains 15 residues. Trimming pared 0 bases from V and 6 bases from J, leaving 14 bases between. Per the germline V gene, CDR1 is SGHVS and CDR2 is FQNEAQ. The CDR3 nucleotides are TGTGCCAGCAGCTTAGCGGAGATGGATTTGTCTGAAGCTTTCTTT. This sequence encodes CASSLAEMDLSEAFF.

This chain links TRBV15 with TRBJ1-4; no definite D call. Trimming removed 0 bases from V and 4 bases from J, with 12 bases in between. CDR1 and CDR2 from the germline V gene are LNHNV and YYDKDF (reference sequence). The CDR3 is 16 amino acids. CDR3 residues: CATSRDQRVFNEKLFF. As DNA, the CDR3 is TGTGCCACCAGCAGAGATCAAAGAGTTTTTAATGAAAAACTGTTTTTT.

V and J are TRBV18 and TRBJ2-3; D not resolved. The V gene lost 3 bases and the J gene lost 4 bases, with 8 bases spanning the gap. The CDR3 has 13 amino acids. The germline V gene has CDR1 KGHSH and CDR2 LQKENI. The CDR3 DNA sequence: TGTGCCAGCTCACCGCCCGTTGCAGATACGCAGTATTTT. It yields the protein CASSPPVADTQYF.

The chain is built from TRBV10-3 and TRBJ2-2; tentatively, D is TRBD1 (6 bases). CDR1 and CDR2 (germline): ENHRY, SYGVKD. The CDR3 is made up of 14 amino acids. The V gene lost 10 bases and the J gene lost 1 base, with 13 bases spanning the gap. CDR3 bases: TGTGCCACCACCGGGACACAGAACACCGGGGAGCTGTTTTTT. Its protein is CATTGTQNTGELFF.

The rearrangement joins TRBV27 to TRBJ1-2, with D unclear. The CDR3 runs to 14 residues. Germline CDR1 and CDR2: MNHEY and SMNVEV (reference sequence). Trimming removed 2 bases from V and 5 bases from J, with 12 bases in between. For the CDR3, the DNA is TGTGCCAGCAGTTTACATGCATCGGGGTATGGCTACACCTTC. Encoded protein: CASSLHASGYGYTF.

In DNA form, the CDR3 reads TGCAGCGTCGCCTGGGCGAGCTATGGCTACACCTTC. It yields the protein CSVAWASYGYTF. The chain links TRBV29-1 to TRBJ1-2; D is unclear. The CDR3 is 12 amino acids. The V gene lost 6 bases and the J gene lost 4 bases, with 12 bases spanning the gap. Germline CDR1 is SQVTM and CDR2 is ANQGSEA.

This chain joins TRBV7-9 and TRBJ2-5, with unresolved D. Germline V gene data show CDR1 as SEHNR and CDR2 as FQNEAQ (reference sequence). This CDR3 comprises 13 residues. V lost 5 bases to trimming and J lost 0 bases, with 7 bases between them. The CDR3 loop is CASSTLYQETQYF. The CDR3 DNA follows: TGTGCCAGCAGCACTTTGTACCAAGAGACCCAGTACTTC. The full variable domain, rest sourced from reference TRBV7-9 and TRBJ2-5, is DTGVSQNPRHKITKRGQNVTFRCDPISEHNRLYWYRQTLGQGPEFLTYFQNEAQLEKSRLLSDRFSAERPKGSFSTLEIQRTEQGDSAMYLCASSTLYQETQYFGPGTRLLVL.

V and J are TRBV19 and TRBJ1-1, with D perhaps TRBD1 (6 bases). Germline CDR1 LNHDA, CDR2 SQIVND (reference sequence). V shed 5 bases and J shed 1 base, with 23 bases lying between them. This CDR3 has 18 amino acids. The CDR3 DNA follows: TGTGCCAGTAGTTCCACAGGGAGAAATTGGATTAGGAACACTGAAGCTTTCTTT. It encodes CASSSTGRNWIRNTEAFF. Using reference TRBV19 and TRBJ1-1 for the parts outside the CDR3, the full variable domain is DGGITQSPKYLFRKEGQNVTLSCEQNLNHDAMYWYRQDPGQGLRLIYYSQIVNDFQKGDIAEGYSVSREKKESFPLTVTSAQKNPTAFYLCASSSTGRNWIRNTEAFFGQGTRLTVV.

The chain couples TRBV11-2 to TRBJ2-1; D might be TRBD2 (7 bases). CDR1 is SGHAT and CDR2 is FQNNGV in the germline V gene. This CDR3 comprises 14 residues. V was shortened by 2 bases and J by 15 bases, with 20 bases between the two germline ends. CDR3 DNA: TGTGCCAGCAGCTTAAACTTATGGGGGGGGGCCTCGTTCTTC. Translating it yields CASSLNLWGGASFF.

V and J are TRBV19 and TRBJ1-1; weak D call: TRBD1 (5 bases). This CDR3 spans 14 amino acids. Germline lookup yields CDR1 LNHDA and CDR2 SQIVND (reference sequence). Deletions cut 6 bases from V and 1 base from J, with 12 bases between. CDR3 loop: CASSGGRANTEAFF. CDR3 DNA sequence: TGTGCCAGTAGCGGGGGTCGAGCGAACACTGAAGCTTTCTTT.

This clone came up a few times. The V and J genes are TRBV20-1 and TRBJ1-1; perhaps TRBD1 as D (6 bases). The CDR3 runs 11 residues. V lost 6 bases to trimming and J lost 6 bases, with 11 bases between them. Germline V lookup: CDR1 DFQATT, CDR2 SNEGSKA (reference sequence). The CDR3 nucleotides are TGCAGTGCCAGGGACAACTCTGAAGCTTTCTTT. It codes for CSARDNSEAFF.

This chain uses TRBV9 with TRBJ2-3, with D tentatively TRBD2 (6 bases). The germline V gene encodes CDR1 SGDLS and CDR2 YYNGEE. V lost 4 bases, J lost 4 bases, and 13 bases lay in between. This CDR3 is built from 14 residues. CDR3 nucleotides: TGTGCCAGCAGCCGAGCGGGTGTCGCAGATACGCAGTATTTT. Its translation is CASSRAGVADTQYF.